This TCR beta chain emerged from a study of T-cell reconstitution after alpha-beta-depleted transplantation in children. Germline V gene lookup returns CDR1 LGHDT and CDR2 YNNKEL (reference sequence). The CDR3 loop spans 13 amino acids. Trimming cost V 2 bases and J 9 bases, with 8 bases left between them. This clonotype was seen only a few times. The TCRbeta library incorporated unique molecular identifiers. TCRdb ran MiXCR on the PCR reads and lists one entry per CDR3 protein. The sample shows about 610,000 distinct CDR3 sequences, over 9.5% of them seen only once. The source was PBMCs from the stem cell graft donor, collected from the stem cell graft. This TCR derives from a human donor who donated a stem cell graft to a child with acute myeloid leukemia. The chain has TRBV3-1 and TRBJ1-6; D unclear. In DNA form, the CDR3 reads TGTGCCAGCAGCCAAAGAATGGCTTCACCCCTCCACTTT. Encoded protein: CASSQRMASPLHF.